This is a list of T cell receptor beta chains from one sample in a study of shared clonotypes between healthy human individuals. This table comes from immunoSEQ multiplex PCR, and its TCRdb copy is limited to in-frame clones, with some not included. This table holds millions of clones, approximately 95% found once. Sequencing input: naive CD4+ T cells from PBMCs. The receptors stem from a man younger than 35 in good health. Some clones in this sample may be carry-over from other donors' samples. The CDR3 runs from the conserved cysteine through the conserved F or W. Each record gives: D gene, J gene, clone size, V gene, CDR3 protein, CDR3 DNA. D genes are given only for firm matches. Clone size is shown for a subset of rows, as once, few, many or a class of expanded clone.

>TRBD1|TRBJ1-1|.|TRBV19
CASSLQGRNTEAFF
TGTGCCAGTAGTTTACAGGGGAGAAACACTGAAGCTTTCTTT
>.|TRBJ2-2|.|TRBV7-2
CASSSGTGTGELFF
TGTGCCAGCAGCTCGGGGACGGGCACCGGGGAGCTGTTTTTT
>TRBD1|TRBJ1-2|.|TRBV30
CAWSGQGAGNYGYTF
TGTGCCTGGAGTGGACAGGGGGCCGGGAACTATGGCTACACCTTC
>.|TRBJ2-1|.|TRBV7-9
CASSLFRSAGPTKNEQFF
TGTGCCAGCAGCTTATTTAGATCGGCGGGGCCGACTAAGAATGAGCAGTTCTTC
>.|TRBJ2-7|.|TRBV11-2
CASSFGRVGYEQYF
TGTGCCAGCAGCTTTGGCAGGGTTGGCTACGAGCAGTACTTC
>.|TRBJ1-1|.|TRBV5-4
CASSLGGGLNTEAFF
TGTGCCAGCAGCTTGGGTGGGGGTTTGAACACTGAAGCTTTCTTT
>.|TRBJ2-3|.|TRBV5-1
CASSLVSGPDTQYF
TGCGCCAGCAGCTTGGTCTCCGGACCAGATACGCAGTATTTT
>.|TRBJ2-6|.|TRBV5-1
CASSLEPKSGANVLTF
TGCGCCAGCAGCTTGGAGCCGAAATCTGGGGCCAACGTCCTGACTTTC
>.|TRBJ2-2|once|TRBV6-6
CASSNGPGRNTGELFF
TGTGCCAGCAGTAATGGACCGGGACGGAACACCGGGGAGCTGTTTTTT
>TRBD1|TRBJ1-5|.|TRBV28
CASSTGQGAWQPQHF
TGTGCCAGCAGTACCGGACAGGGGGCTTGGCAGCCCCAGCATTTT
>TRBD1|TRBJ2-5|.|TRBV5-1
CASSLGGQGPETQYF
TGCGCCAGCAGCTTGGGCGGACAGGGGCCAGAGACCCAGTACTTC
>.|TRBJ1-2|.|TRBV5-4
CASSFGRGPNYGYTF
TGTGCCAGCAGCTTTGGGCGCGGTCCTAACTATGGCTACACCTTC
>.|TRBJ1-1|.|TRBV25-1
CASSEGKQGLTEAFF
TGTGCCAGCAGTGAAGGGAAGCAGGGATTAACTGAAGCTTTCTTT
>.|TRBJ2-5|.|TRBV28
CASSLRPSGETQYF
TGTGCCAGCAGTTTGCGGCCCTCCGGGGAGACCCAGTACTTC
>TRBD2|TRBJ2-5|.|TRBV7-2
CASSRTAGVWETQYF
TGTGCCAGCAGCCGGACCGCGGGAGTGTGGGAGACCCAGTACTTC
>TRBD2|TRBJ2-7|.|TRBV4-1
CASSQVSGRNVEQYF
TGCGCCAGCAGCCAAGTTAGCGGGAGGAATGTGGAGCAGTACTTC
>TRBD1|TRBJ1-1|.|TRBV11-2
CASSLAGTGPNTEAFF
TGTGCCAGCAGCTTAGCTGGGACAGGGCCGAACACTGAAGCTTTCTTT
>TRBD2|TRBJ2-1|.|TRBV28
CASSSPPWTSGRDEQFF
TGTGCCAGCAGTTCCCCACCCTGGACTAGCGGGAGAGATGAGCAGTTCTTC
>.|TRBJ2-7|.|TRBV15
CATSRVGYEQYF
TGTGCCACCAGCAGAGTCGGCTACGAGCAGTACTTC
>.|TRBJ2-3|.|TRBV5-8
CASSLASVTDTQYF
TGTGCCAGCAGCTTGGCTAGCGTCACAGATACGCAGTATTTT
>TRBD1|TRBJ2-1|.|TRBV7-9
CASSLDPTGTGVHEQFF
TGTGCCAGCAGCTTAGATCCCACCGGGACAGGGGTGCATGAGCAGTTCTTC
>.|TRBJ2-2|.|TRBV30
CAWSWGANTGELFF
TGTGCCTGGAGTTGGGGAGCGAACACCGGGGAGCTGTTTTTT
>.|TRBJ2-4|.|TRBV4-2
CASSQLDYLAKNIQYF
TGTGCCAGCAGCCAACTGGACTATCTAGCCAAAAACATTCAGTACTTC
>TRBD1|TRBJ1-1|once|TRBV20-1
CSATGATEAFF
TGCAGTGCCACAGGGGCCACTGAAGCTTTCTTT
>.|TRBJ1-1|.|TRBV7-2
CASSLAPERAFF
TGTGCCAGCAGCTTAGCCCCAGAGAGAGCTTTCTTT
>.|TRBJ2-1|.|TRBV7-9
CASSLAGRGDNEQFF
TGTGCCAGCAGCTTAGCGGGAAGAGGGGACAATGAGCAGTTCTTC
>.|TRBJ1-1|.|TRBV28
CASSLSGARNTEAFF
TGTGCCAGCAGTTTGAGCGGGGCGCGGAACACTGAAGCTTTCTTT
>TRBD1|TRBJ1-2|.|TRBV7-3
CASSLDRVDDYGYTF
TGTGCCAGCAGCTTAGACAGGGTGGATGACTATGGCTACACCTTC